This is a list of T cell receptor beta chains from one sample in a study of response to subunit inactivated influenza vaccine. TCRdb processed the RT-PCR reads anew with MiXCR; each CDR3 protein has one entry. The data contain over 650,000 distinct CDR3 sequences, about 18% of them singletons. The sample in question was PBMCs from blood, obtained roughly 5 days after vaccination. The origin of the receptors is a man aged 45-60 years who received an inactivated influenza vaccine. Each CDR3 is given with its conserved first and last residue. Fields, in order: J gene, V gene, D gene, clone size, CDR3 DNA, CDR3 protein. The D gene is left open where the match is weak. A clone size is listed for some rows: how often the clone was seen (once, few, many), or a class if it is expanded.

j_call: TRBJ1-1
v_call: TRBV10-3
d_call: NA
clone_size: many
cdr3_nt: TGTGCCATCAGTGACCGCCAGGGTCTTGAAGCTTTCTTT
cdr3_aa: CAISDRQGLEAFF

j_call: TRBJ2-1
v_call: TRBV2
d_call: NA
clone_size: NA
cdr3_nt: TGTGCCAGCAAGGTGGGATCGAACAATGAGCAGTTCTTC
cdr3_aa: CASKVGSNNEQFF

j_call: TRBJ2-2
v_call: TRBV5-5
d_call: TRBD1
clone_size: few
cdr3_nt: TGTGCCAGCAGAGATAGACGGGACAGGGAGGCCGGGGAGCTGTTTTTT
cdr3_aa: CASRDRRDREAGELFF

j_call: TRBJ2-7
v_call: TRBV6-6
d_call: TRBD1
clone_size: many
cdr3_nt: TGTGCCAGCAGTTACCGGGACAGGGTTGAGTACTTC
cdr3_aa: CASSYRDRVEYF

j_call: TRBJ2-2
v_call: TRBV19
d_call: TRBD1
clone_size: NA
cdr3_nt: TGTGCCAGTAATTTGGGACAGGGGAACAACGGGGAGCTGTTTTTT
cdr3_aa: CASNLGQGNNGELFF

j_call: TRBJ2-1
v_call: TRBV30
d_call: NA
clone_size: NA
cdr3_nt: TGTGCCTGGAGTGTAGAAAGGGGGGGGCAGTTCTTC
cdr3_aa: CAWSVERGGQFF

j_call: TRBJ2-5
v_call: TRBV12-3/TRBV12-4
d_call: NA
clone_size: NA
cdr3_nt: TGTGCCAGTAGATTTGAGGGCGCCGGGACCCAGTACTTC
cdr3_aa: CASRFEGAGTQYF

j_call: TRBJ2-7
v_call: TRBV11-2
d_call: NA
clone_size: NA
cdr3_nt: TGTGCCAGCAGCCGCGGCTACTTCTCCTACGAGCAGTACTTC
cdr3_aa: CASSRGYFSYEQYF

j_call: TRBJ2-5
v_call: TRBV3-1
d_call: TRBD1
clone_size: few
cdr3_nt: TGTGCCAGCAGCCATAGACAGGGTAACCAAGAGACCCAGTACTTC
cdr3_aa: CASSHRQGNQETQYF

j_call: TRBJ2-3
v_call: TRBV5-1
d_call: NA
clone_size: NA
cdr3_nt: TGCGCCAGCAGCTTGGAAGGCAGAAACACAGATACGCAGTATTTT
cdr3_aa: CASSLEGRNTDTQYF

j_call: TRBJ1-4
v_call: TRBV4-1
d_call: NA
clone_size: NA
cdr3_nt: TGCGCCAGCAGTCCCCGGGGTAATGAAAAACTGTTTTTT
cdr3_aa: CASSPRGNEKLFF

j_call: TRBJ2-5
v_call: TRBV5-6
d_call: NA
clone_size: NA
cdr3_nt: TGTGCCAGCAGCTTGCTGCGAAGGGAAGAGACCCAGTACTTC
cdr3_aa: CASSLLRREETQYF

j_call: TRBJ2-7
v_call: TRBV7-9
d_call: NA
clone_size: few
cdr3_nt: TGTGCCAGCAGCATCACAGGGAAGCAGTACTTC
cdr3_aa: CASSITGKQYF

j_call: TRBJ1-2
v_call: TRBV29-1
d_call: NA
clone_size: NA
cdr3_nt: TGCAGCGTTGTCTGGGTCTATGGCTACACCTTC
cdr3_aa: CSVVWVYGYTF

j_call: TRBJ1-5
v_call: TRBV12-3/TRBV12-4
d_call: NA
clone_size: many
cdr3_nt: TGTGCCAGCAGTTTCGGGAACGGCAATCAGCCCCAGCATTTT
cdr3_aa: CASSFGNGNQPQHF

j_call: TRBJ2-1
v_call: TRBV5-5
d_call: TRBD1
clone_size: once
cdr3_nt: TGTGCCACCACAGGGGTTTCGTACAATGAGCAGTTCTTC
cdr3_aa: CATTGVSYNEQFF

j_call: TRBJ2-5
v_call: TRBV19
d_call: NA
clone_size: few
cdr3_nt: TGTGCCAGTAGTACGCCGGACAGCCAAGAGACCCAGTACTTC
cdr3_aa: CASSTPDSQETQYF

j_call: TRBJ2-1
v_call: TRBV29-1
d_call: TRBD1
clone_size: many
cdr3_nt: TGCAGCGTTGAACTTCCCCAGGGGACAGGGGGCAATGAGCAGTTCTTC
cdr3_aa: CSVELPQGTGGNEQFF

j_call: TRBJ1-1
v_call: TRBV6-1
d_call: NA
clone_size: few
cdr3_nt: TGTGCCATAGGGGAGGCGAAAATGAACACTGAAGCTTTCTTT
cdr3_aa: CAIGEAKMNTEAFF

j_call: TRBJ2-7
v_call: TRBV6-2/TRBV6-3
d_call: TRBD1
clone_size: NA
cdr3_nt: TGTGCCAGCAGTTACTATAGACAGGGGGCTTTTGGCTACGAGCAGTACTTC
cdr3_aa: CASSYYRQGAFGYEQYF

j_call: TRBJ2-7
v_call: TRBV5-4
d_call: TRBD1
clone_size: few
cdr3_nt: TGTGCCAGCAGCTTGGCGGGGGCAGGGGGCCTCAACGAGCAGTACTTC
cdr3_aa: CASSLAGAGGLNEQYF

j_call: TRBJ2-2
v_call: TRBV20-1
d_call: TRBD2
clone_size: few
cdr3_nt: TGCAGTGCCCGGACTAGCGGGGGCGGCACCGGGGAGCTGTTTTTT
cdr3_aa: CSARTSGGGTGELFF

j_call: TRBJ1-1
v_call: TRBV6-1
d_call: NA
clone_size: few
cdr3_nt: TGTGCCAGCAGTCAACCCGGGACACCGAACACTGAAGCTTTCTTT
cdr3_aa: CASSQPGTPNTEAFF

j_call: TRBJ1-1
v_call: TRBV12-3/TRBV12-4
d_call: NA
clone_size: many
cdr3_nt: TGTGCCAGCGGCAGGGTTCTCTCTGAAGCTTTCTTT
cdr3_aa: CASGRVLSEAFF

j_call: TRBJ2-1
v_call: TRBV20-1
d_call: NA
clone_size: few
cdr3_nt: TGCAGTGCTAGAGACGTTCTAGGATACAATGAGCAGTTCTTC
cdr3_aa: CSARDVLGYNEQFF

j_call: TRBJ2-3
v_call: TRBV7-9
d_call: TRBD2
clone_size: NA
cdr3_nt: TGTGCCAGCAGCTTGGGATTTGGACTAGGGGGCACAGATACGCAGTATTTT
cdr3_aa: CASSLGFGLGGTDTQYF

j_call: TRBJ2-1
v_call: TRBV6-1
d_call: TRBD2
clone_size: few
cdr3_nt: TGTGCCAGCGGCACTAGCGGGCGGTCCTACAATGAGCAGTTCTTC
cdr3_aa: CASGTSGRSYNEQFF

j_call: TRBJ2-2
v_call: TRBV28
d_call: NA
clone_size: NA
cdr3_nt: TGTGCCAGCATAAAGGGGGGAACTAACACCGGGGAGCTGTTTTTT
cdr3_aa: CASIKGGTNTGELFF

j_call: TRBJ2-7
v_call: TRBV7-2
d_call: NA
clone_size: NA
cdr3_nt: TGTGCCAGCACCTTTAAGTCCGCCTACGAGCAGTACTTC
cdr3_aa: CASTFKSAYEQYF

j_call: TRBJ2-3
v_call: TRBV4-1
d_call: NA
clone_size: once
cdr3_nt: TGCGCCAGCAGCCCCCTCCTACTAGAAACGCAGTATTTT
cdr3_aa: CASSPLLLETQYF

j_call: TRBJ2-7
v_call: TRBV3-1
d_call: NA
clone_size: NA
cdr3_nt: TGTGCCAGCAGCCAAGGACCTAAAGAGCAGTACTTC
cdr3_aa: CASSQGPKEQYF

j_call: TRBJ2-1
v_call: TRBV6-2/TRBV6-3
d_call: NA
clone_size: NA
cdr3_nt: TGTGCCAGCATTGGGGGGTATGAGCAGTTCTTC
cdr3_aa: CASIGGYEQFF

j_call: TRBJ2-1
v_call: TRBV7-9
d_call: NA
clone_size: NA
cdr3_nt: TGTGCCAGCTGCGTAGGCTCCTACAATGAGCAGTTCTTC
cdr3_aa: CASCVGSYNEQFF

j_call: TRBJ2-1
v_call: TRBV6-1
d_call: TRBD2
clone_size: NA
cdr3_nt: TGTGCCAGCAAGCGGGAGAAGGGGACCTACAATGAGCAGTTCTTC
cdr3_aa: CASKREKGTYNEQFF

j_call: TRBJ1-5
v_call: TRBV6-2/TRBV6-3
d_call: TRBD1
clone_size: NA
cdr3_nt: TGTGCCAGCAGGTCCGGGACAGGGGTTCAGCCCCAGCATTTT
cdr3_aa: CASRSGTGVQPQHF

j_call: TRBJ2-2
v_call: TRBV7-9
d_call: NA
clone_size: NA
cdr3_nt: TGTGCCAGCAGCTTAGAGGCTAGCTTCGTCACCGGGGAGCTGTTTTTT
cdr3_aa: CASSLEASFVTGELFF

j_call: TRBJ2-2
v_call: TRBV27
d_call: TRBD2
clone_size: few
cdr3_nt: TGTGCCAGCAGTTCCCAAACATCACTAGCGGGAAACACCGGGGAGCTGTTTTTT
cdr3_aa: CASSSQTSLAGNTGELFF

j_call: TRBJ2-7
v_call: TRBV6-1
d_call: NA
clone_size: many
cdr3_nt: TGTGCCAGCAGTGAAATGGTGAGCTCCTACGAGCAGTACTTC
cdr3_aa: CASSEMVSSYEQYF